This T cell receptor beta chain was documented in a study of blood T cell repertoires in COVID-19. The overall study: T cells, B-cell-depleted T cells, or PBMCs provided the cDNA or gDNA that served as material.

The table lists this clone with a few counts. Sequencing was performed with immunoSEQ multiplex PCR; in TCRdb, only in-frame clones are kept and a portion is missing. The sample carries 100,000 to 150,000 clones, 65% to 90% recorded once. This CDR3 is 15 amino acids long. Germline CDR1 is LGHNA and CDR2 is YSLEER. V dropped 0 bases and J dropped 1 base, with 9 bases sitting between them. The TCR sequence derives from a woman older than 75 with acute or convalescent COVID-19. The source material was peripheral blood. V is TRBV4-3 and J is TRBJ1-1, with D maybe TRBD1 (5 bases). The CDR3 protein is CASSQERQRNTEAFF. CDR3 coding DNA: TGCGCCAGCAGCCAAGAAAGACAGCGGAACACTGAAGCTTTCTTT.